Following are 30 T cell receptor beta chains from one sample sequenced in a study of early T cells in non-severe SARS-CoV-2 infection. Each CDR3 protein is one row after TCRdb ran MiXCR on the 5' RACE reads. Of 97,000 or so distinct CDR3 sequences listed, approximately 9.9% are singletons. The specimen was whole blood, collected at baseline. These receptors all come from an adult who was a healthcare worker with PCR-confirmed SARS-CoV-2 infection or an uninfected control (not recorded which).

The J gene is TRBJ2-1, the V gene TRBV6-4; 15 nucleotides match TRBD2. In germline, CDR1 is MRHNA, CDR2 SNTAGT. CDR3 length: 17 amino acids. J gave up 4 bases and V 5 bases, and 6 bases lay outside the gene matches. In DNA form, the CDR3 reads TGTGCCAGCAGTCCTAGCGGGACTAGCGGGAGGTACAATGAGCAGTTCTTC. Translated: CASSPSGTSGRYNEQFF.

The V gene is TRBV20-1, the J gene TRBJ2-1; D might be TRBD1 (6 bases). The germline V and J ends were trimmed by 6 bases and 7 bases, with 10 bases remaining between them. Germline CDR1 reads DFQATT; CDR2 reads SNEGSKA (reference sequence). The CDR3 is 11 amino acids. The CDR3 DNA reads as TGCAGTGCCACAGGGTTAAATGAGCAGTTCTTC. Amino acids: CSATGLNEQFF.

This rearrangement joins TRBV7-9 to TRBJ2-7, with 9 bases identical to TRBD1. Unmatched junction bases numbered 5, after V lost 3 bases and J lost 5 bases. CDR3 size: 14 residues. Germline V gene lookup returns CDR1 SEHNR and CDR2 FQNEAQ (reference sequence). CDR3 amino acids: CASSFGTGFHEQYF. Here the CDR3 DNA reads TGTGCCAGCAGCTTCGGGACAGGGTTCCACGAGCAGTACTTC.

This clonotype was seen only a few times. V gene TRBV14 combines with J gene TRBJ2-7; D remains unclear. V lost 3 bases to trimming and J lost 3 bases, with 9 bases between them. This CDR3 is built from 13 residues. CDR1 SGHDN and CDR2 FVKESK come from the germline V gene. The CDR3 here is CASSQNRFYEQYF. The CDR3, as DNA: TGTGCCAGCAGCCAGAATCGTTTCTACGAGCAGTACTTC.

This clonotype came up many times. The chain employs TRBV4-2 and TRBJ2-6; D is possibly TRBD1 (6 bases). Between the trimmed V and J ends, which lost 0 bases and 13 bases, there was a span of 13 bases. The CDR3 contains 14 residues. The germline V gene has CDR1 LGHNA and CDR2 YNFKEQ. CDR3 in DNA: TGTGCCAGCAGCCAAGACCGGACAGTCGGAGTCCTGACTTTC. Residues: CASSQDRTVGVLTF.

At least ten counts were recorded for this clonotype. The genes are TRBV28 and TRBJ1-1; D unclear. Germline V CDR1 and CDR2: MDHEN, SYDVKM. This CDR3 spans 12 amino acids. Trimming stripped 1 base from V and 4 bases from J, with 4 bases between. The chain's CDR3 is CASSLFSTEAFF. In nucleotides, the CDR3 is TGTGCCAGCAGTTTATTTAGCACTGAAGCTTTCTTT.

The J gene is TRBJ2-7, the V gene TRBV10-3; a weak D match, TRBD1 (6 bases). The V end was cut by 3 bases, the J end by 2 bases, with 11 bases between. The CDR3 has 14 residues. Germline lookup yields CDR1 ENHRY and CDR2 SYGVKD. In nucleotides, the CDR3 is TGTGCCATCAGTGAAGCAGGGGCGGCCTACGAGCAGTACTTC. Translating gives CAISEAGAAYEQYF.

This rearrangement joins TRBV28 to TRBJ1-1; 8 nucleotides match TRBD1. The CDR3 has 13 residues. V was pared by 6 bases and J by 6 bases, with 6 bases of the junction left unmatched. The germline V gene encodes CDR1 MDHEN and CDR2 SYDVKM. CDR3 residues: CASRNDRGAEAFF. As DNA, the CDR3 is TGTGCCAGCAGAAATGACAGGGGAGCTGAAGCTTTCTTT.

This clonotype was found many times. This rearrangement joins TRBV20-1 to TRBJ1-1, with 12 bases that match TRBD1. This CDR3 spans 15 amino acids. Germline CDR1 reads DFQATT; CDR2 reads SNEGSKA (reference sequence). The V and J ends lost 6 bases and 3 bases, in that order; junction bases with no gene match: 8. The CDR3 spells CSANRDRGPDTEAFF. The CDR3, as DNA: TGCAGTGCGAACCGGGACAGGGGGCCAGACACTGAAGCTTTCTTT.

This clonotype appeared many times. The junction does not match germline at one end; this may be a read error. V usage is TRBV6-1 and J usage is TRBJ1-1; weak D call: TRBD1 (6 bases). CDR1 MNHNS and CDR2 SASEGT come from the germline V gene. The CDR3 runs 16 residues. The CDR3 spells CASSTNLAGVNTEVFF. The CDR3 nucleotides are TGTGCCAGCAGTACTAACTTGGCAGGGGTAAACACTGAAGTTTTCTTT.

The J gene is TRBJ2-1, the V gene TRBV27; D tentatively fits TRBD1 or TRBD2 (5 bases each). The V gene lost 6 bases and the J gene lost 9 bases, with 18 bases spanning the gap. The CDR3 is 14 amino acids. Germline CDR1 reads MNHEY; CDR2 reads SMNVEV (reference sequence). Written as DNA, the CDR3 is TGTGCCAGCAGGTCAAGGGGACCCCTTAGTGAGCAGTTCTTC. Amino acids: CASRSRGPLSEQFF.

The chain has TRBV6-6 and TRBJ1-4; 7 bases align to TRBD1. This CDR3 spans 14 amino acids. The germline V gene has CDR1 MNHNY and CDR2 SVGAGI (reference sequence). J was trimmed by 4 bases and V by 6 bases; bases with no gene match: 5. In DNA, the CDR3 is TGTGCCAGCAGAGAGGGACAGTATAATGAAAAACTGTTTTTT. Its translation: CASREGQYNEKLFF.

CDR3 coding DNA: TGTGCCAGCAGCCAATCGACAGGGAATGAAAAACTGTTTTTT. Its translation: CASSQSTGNEKLFF. The chain is built from TRBV16 and TRBJ1-4; the match to TRBD1 covers 7 bases. V was pared by 0 bases and J by 5 bases, with 0 bases of the junction left unmatched. The CDR3 spans 14 residues. Per the germline V gene, CDR1 is KGHSY and CDR2 is FQNENV.

A few counts support this clonotype. The rearrangement joins TRBV5-5 to TRBJ1-2, with 9 bases that match TRBD1. V was clipped by 4 bases and J by 4 bases; unmatched bases: 14. This CDR3 is built from 17 residues. Germline V gives CDR1 SGHKS, CDR2 YYEKEE (reference sequence). CDR3 in amino acids: CASSPSITTGGIYGYTF. The DNA of the CDR3 is TGTGCCAGCAGCCCCTCTATCACGACAGGGGGTATCTATGGCTACACCTTC.

This sequence joins TRBV18 and TRBJ1-1, with D unresolved. The CDR3 contains 16 residues. The V gene lost 3 bases and the J gene lost 4 bases, with 18 bases spanning the gap. The germline gives CDR1 KGHSH, CDR2 LQKENI. This CDR3 reads CASSPSPSRAGTEAFF. In nucleotides, the CDR3 is TGTGCCAGCTCACCTTCGCCCAGTCGGGCCGGCACTGAAGCTTTCTTT.

V is TRBV29-1 and J is TRBJ1-2; D call uncertain. Germline assignment: CDR1 SQVTM and CDR2 ANQGSEA. The CDR3 is 16 residues long. V shed 1 base and J shed 7 bases, with 22 bases lying between them. The CDR3 loop is CSVEVISPGVIGGYTF. CDR3 DNA: TGCAGCGTTGAAGTAATTTCGCCAGGAGTAATTGGTGGCTACACCTTC.

This clonotype showed up just a few times. The chain combines TRBV9 with TRBJ2-2, with no clear D. The CDR3 totals 14 residues. V gave up 2 bases and J gave up 5 bases, with 10 bases separating them. Germline V lookup: CDR1 SGDLS, CDR2 YYNGEE. The CDR3 sequence is CASSVHDETGELFF. CDR3 coding DNA: TGTGCCAGCAGCGTTCATGATGAGACCGGGGAGCTGTTTTTT.

The genes are TRBV20-1 and TRBJ2-5, with D possibly TRBD2 on 6 matching bases. V lost 6 bases and J lost 1, with 12 bases in between. Germline V gives CDR1 DFQATT, CDR2 SNEGSKA (reference sequence). This CDR3 region has 13 residues. The DNA for the CDR3 is TGCAGTGCCCAGCGGGCCACCCAAGAGACCCAGTACTTC. Encoded protein: CSAQRATQETQYF.

The chain recombines TRBV3-1 with TRBJ2-1; either TRBD1 or TRBD2 may supply D (5 bases each). V shed 4 bases and J shed 1 base, with 8 bases lying between them. The CDR3 loop spans 14 amino acids. Germline CDR1 is LGHDT and CDR2 is YNNKEL (reference sequence). In nucleotides, the CDR3 is TGTGCCAGCAGCCCGGGACCGTCCTACAATGAGCAGTTCTTC. The encoded protein is CASSPGPSYNEQFF.

This clonotype was recorded at least ten times. The chain links TRBV18 to TRBJ1-5; D call uncertain. CDR1 is KGHSH, CDR2 LQKENI, per germline. The CDR3 contains 14 residues. Trimming stripped 2 bases from V and 4 bases from J, with 9 bases between. In DNA, the CDR3 is TGTGCCAGCTCACCAGGGGTGCCTAATCAGCCCCAGCATTTT. Encoded protein: CASSPGVPNQPQHF.

A few counts support this clonotype. This rearrangement joins TRBV5-1 to TRBJ2-5; 8 positions match TRBD2. Per the germline V gene, CDR1 is SGHRS and CDR2 is YFSETQ. The CDR3 is made up of 16 amino acids. The V and J ends lost 5 bases and 3 bases, in that order; junction bases with no gene match: 12. The CDR3 region has the DNA TGCGCCAGCAGTTCTCGAGCGGGAGTTGCCGAAGAGACCCAGTACTTC. It is translated as CASSSRAGVAEETQYF.

The V call is TRBV7-9, the J call TRBJ2-3; D ambiguous. Germline CDR1 and CDR2: SEHNR and FQNEAQ (reference sequence). There are 13 residues in the CDR3. Trimming pared 3 bases from V and 4 bases from J, leaving 8 bases between. In nucleotides, the CDR3 is TGTGCCAGCAGCTTCGTCCCGGCAGATACGCAGTATTTT. This encodes CASSFVPADTQYF.

This clonotype was counted at least ten times. This rearrangement joins TRBV6-1 to TRBJ2-2; D remains ambiguous. This CDR3 has 13 residues. CDR1 MNHNS and CDR2 SASEGT come from the germline V gene. The V gene lost 6 bases and the J gene lost 6 bases, with 11 bases spanning the gap. The CDR3 sequence is CASRSDGAGELFF. The CDR3 nucleotides are TGTGCCAGCAGATCTGACGGCGCCGGGGAGCTGTTTTTT.

The V gene is TRBV5-1, the J gene TRBJ1-5, with TRBD1 matching over 7 bases. CDR3 length equals 15 residues. Trimming removed 5 bases from V and 6 bases from J; junction bases left unmatched: 11. CDR1 is SGHRS, CDR2 YFSETQ, per germline. The CDR3 nucleotides read TGCGCCAGCAGTCGCACAGGGGAGCAGGGTCAGCCCCAGCATTTT. Its protein is CASSRTGEQGQPQHF.

This clonotype was counted a few times. The chain uses TRBV29-1 and TRBJ1-5; D is possibly TRBD1 (5 bases). Per the germline V gene, CDR1 is SQVTM and CDR2 is ANQGSEA. Between the trimmed V and J ends, which lost 4 bases and 0 bases, there was a span of 7 bases. CDR3 length equals 13 residues. The CDR3 DNA reads as TGCAGCGTTGCCAGGGCTAGCAATCAGCCCCAGCATTTT. Translated: CSVARASNQPQHF. The full variable domain, rest sourced from reference TRBV29-1 and TRBJ1-5, is SAVISQKPSRDICQRGTSLTIQCQVDSQVTMMFWYRQQPGQSLTLIATANQGSEATYESGFVIDKFPISRPNLTFSTLTVSNMSPEDSSIYLCSVARASNQPQHFGDGTRLSIL.

This clonotype came up a few times. The rearrangement links TRBV5-4 to TRBJ1-2, with TRBD1 as a possible D gene (6 bases). This CDR3 has 14 amino acids. Germline V gene data show CDR1 as SGHNT and CDR2 as YYREEE (reference sequence). V lost 1 base and J lost 2, with 9 bases in between. CDR3 in amino acids: CASSLRGSNYGYTF. The DNA for the CDR3 is TGTGCCAGCAGCTTGAGGGGGAGCAACTATGGCTACACCTTC.

The chain couples TRBV6-2 or TRBV6-3 to TRBJ2-5, with D perhaps assigned TRBD1 or TRBD2 (6 bases each). The CDR3 extends over 15 amino acids. V lost 2 bases, J lost 5 bases, and 15 bases lay in between. In germline, CDR1 is MNHEY, CDR2 SVGEGT. The CDR3 bases are TGTGCCAGCAGTTACCGGTTCGGGGGCGGGGAGACCCAGTACTTC. This encodes CASSYRFGGGETQYF.

Remarks on this clonotype: The final CDR3 position lacks the conserved phenylalanine or tryptophan, pointing to a likely read error. V gene TRBV6-1 combines with J gene TRBJ2-7; D is perhaps TRBD1 or TRBD2 (6 bases each). V shed 6 bases and J shed 2 bases, with 11 bases lying between them. Germline CDR1 is MNHNS and CDR2 is SASEGT. This CDR3 has 13 amino acids. Here the CDR3 DNA reads TGTGCCAGCAGGAGGGGGGAAACCTACGAGCAGTACTAC. Translating gives CASRRGETYEQYY.

This clonotype has ten or more counts. This sequence joins TRBV29-1 and TRBJ2-1; D possibly corresponds to TRBD2 (5 bases). Germline V lookup: CDR1 SQVTM, CDR2 ANQGSEA. CDR3 length: 10 residues. V lost 7 bases and J 5 bases, leaving 6 bases between the germline ends. As DNA, the CDR3 is TGCAGCGCCGGGGACAATGAGCAGTTCTTC. Translating gives CSAGDNEQFF.

V usage is TRBV14 and J usage is TRBJ1-1, with unresolved D. Germline assignment: CDR1 SGHDN and CDR2 FVKESK. The germline V and J ends were trimmed by 0 bases and 4 bases, with 12 bases remaining between them. The CDR3 consists of 15 residues. This chain's CDR3 is CASSQDLGPITEAFF. CDR3 in DNA: TGTGCCAGCAGCCAAGATTTAGGCCCTATCACTGAAGCTTTCTTT. Variable domain in full (rest from reference TRBV14 and TRBJ1-1): EAGVTQFPSHSVIEKGQTVTLRCDPISGHDNLYWYRRVMGKEIKFLLHFVKESKQDESGMPNNRFLAERTGGTYSTLKVQPAELEDSGVYFCASSQDLGPITEAFFGQGTRLTVV.